This T cell receptor beta chain was documented in a study of OX40 agonist ivuxolimab in advanced cancers. Study information: Partial response was recorded in three patients: one hepatocellular carcinoma and two cutaneous melanoma cases. Study results and limitations: Partial responders at 0.1-3.0 mg/kg had among the lowest clonal expansion. CD4+ T cells averaged fewer expanded clones than CD8+ T cells.

Exclusion of a patient followed from autoimmune disease history or systemic immunosuppression. Repertoires were generated with immunoSEQ multiplex PCR, while TCRdb's copy carries only in-frame clones and drops some. The sample gives 70,000 or so clones, 75% to 90% of which show up once; 5.5% to 8% is in the top ten. The CDR3 covers 14 residues. Germline V lookup: CDR1 MNHEY, CDR2 SMNVEV (reference sequence). Trimming stripped 3 bases from V and 1 base from J, with 7 bases between. On this clone: The antigen is unknown.

This chain connects TRBV27 to TRBJ1-5; D remains ambiguous. This TCR was sampled from an adult with an advanced solid tumor such as melanoma, head and neck, liver or kidney cancer. This specimen consisted of CD4+ or CD8+ T cells sorted from blood, obtained in a trial of the OX40 agonist ivuxolimab. The CDR3 region is CASSFSGSNQPQHF. CDR3 nucleotides: TGTGCCAGCAGTTTCTCGGGGAGCAATCAGCCCCAGCATTTT.